This record concerns one T cell receptor beta chain sequence. Its antigen is currently not known. Qualities for individual bases were not recorded, and no much larger clone is one base off. These data originate in a study of cytomegalovirus exposure and HLA in healthy donors (dated by TCRdb to the late 2010s). Notes on the research overall: According to an earlier analysis of several hundred of the donors, about 179 million T cells yielded 117 million unique TCR beta sequences and 276 Gb of sequence data. The number of typed donors differed by locus: about 620-640 for A, B, C, DRB1 and DQB1; 522 for DQA1; some 610 for DPA1; and some 450 for DPB1. Among around 400 genotyped donors of the cohort, an average of approximately 220,000 unique TCR beta nucleotide sequences was sequenced per donor, of which roughly 18% were non-productive. The T cell repertoires of around 670 subjects were profiled by immunosequencing and related to cytomegalovirus serostatus. The aim of the study was to test whether cataloging public T cell receptors could identify signatures of past pathogen exposure. In a later analysis, previously published TCR beta repertoires from fewer than 750 donors were re-analyzed and high-resolution HLA genotyping was added so that TCR occurrence patterns could be studied. A later genetic analysis took genome-wide SNP genotypes for about 55% of the 666 donors and used that subset as a discovery cohort. An early release that covered around 590 HLA-typed donors contained about 300 gigabases of sequencing data and 75 million to 100 million unique TCR sequences. The study combined high-throughput TCR immunosequencing, statistical association of individual TCRs with disease status, and machine learning to predict cytomegalovirus infection status. To decide whether each TCR beta V gene segment behaved as functional or pseudogenic, an earlier analysis of some 570 of the donors relied on high-throughput TCR beta sequencing. The later analysis used no new phenotypic data to find candidate immune exposures, relying instead on TCR beta sequences and their occurrence across donors. Besides the first cohort of around 700 subjects, a separate validation cohort made up of roughly 120 different subjects was used. Donor age, sex, ethnicity and CMV serostatus were compiled together with the repertoire data. Every discovery cohort repertoire had been produced on one sequencing platform. HLA typing included class I and class II loci at four-digit resolution. Several DR-DQ haplotypes were treated as single units for association and clustering because of strong linkage in the cohort. Among the approximately 400 genotyped donors, approximately 76% belonged to the genetic ancestry cluster associated with self-reported Caucasian donors.

The library was obtained by the immunoSEQ multiplex PCR assay. The multiplex PCR relied on a mix of 60 forward primers for TCR Vbeta segments and 13 reverse primers for TCR Jbeta segments. Amplification of the CDR3 region of rearranged TCR beta genes was performed with a multiplex PCR assay on genomic DNA. Amplified TCR beta libraries were sequenced as 87-base-pair reads on the Illumina HiSeq System. The study's processing was this. In a later analysis, tens of millions of unique TCR beta chains were counted across the 690 or so repertoires, and approximately 11 million of these chains were shared by at least two donors. To remove PCR and sequencing errors, raw reads were error-corrected and collapsed into unique sequences using a nearest-neighbor algorithm that merged closely related sequences. To assign V, D and J gene segments, CDR3 sequences were aligned to IMGT reference sequences. For a sequence to be retained, at least a six-nucleotide match to both a V gene segment and a J gene segment was required. Rearrangements were called productive when the CDR3 lacked stop codons and stayed in frame with V and J; all others were non-productive. Following IMGT convention, CDR3 was defined as the stretch from the second conserved V-encoded cysteine up to the conserved J-encoded phenylalanine. In an earlier analysis of roughly 580 of the donors, sequences lacking an unambiguous match to a single V gene segment were excluded. In an earlier analysis of 450 to 750 of the donors, a V segment was called functional when productive rearrangements were above 56.7%, and segregating when the standard deviation between donors exceeded 5%. A statistical classification framework was developed to diagnose cytomegalovirus status using the catalog of TCR beta chain sequences. In a later analysis, V and J genes were assigned by comparing TCR nucleotide sequences against IMGT/GENE-DB human TR gene sequences. In a later analysis, CDR3 sequences and most-parsimonious VDJ recombination scenarios were assigned using the TCRdist pipeline. In a later analysis, each TCR beta chain was defined by its CDR3 amino acid sequence together with its V-gene family, and reads lacking a unique V-gene family were excluded. A later analysis removed several hundred highly shared, low-generation-probability nucleotide sequences to deal with suspected cross-contamination and a sequencing artifact. For each public chain, a later analysis derived a clonal expansion index from normalized ranks of inferred template counts within each repertoire. In a later analysis, generation probabilities were computed using a VDJ recombination model fitted to out-of-frame rearrangements, and the results were checked against IGoR. Hypergeometric tests were used in a later analysis to score TCR-TCR, TCR-HLA and TCR-CMV co-occurrence, with a repertoire-size bias correction applied to the TCR pairs. In a later analysis, false discovery rates were estimated by permuting HLA or CMV assignments 20 times. A later analysis grouped co-occurring TCRs with DBSCAN, adding TCRdist sequence similarity when clustering within HLA-allele-positive subsets. Repertoires with fewer than 30,000 or more than 120,000 public chains, plus five repertoires with anomalous nucleotide sharing, were excluded from co-occurrence clustering. Sourced from immuneACCESS, this table was stored by TCRdb with only in-frame sequences that have V and J called. A share of the clones is absent; for the studies checked, an unresolved V gene accounts for under half, and the remainder has no known explanation. V and J calls and clone size are copied from that table; D and trimming were computed from the DNA. The sample includes over 110,000 clones, with around 80% observed a single time. Of the sample, roughly 4.7% falls within the top ten clones.

The cohort consisted of 600 to 750 healthy bone marrow donors. Cohort members were all nominally healthy when sampled, although unrecorded immune exposures were likely present. The donor tested CMV seronegative and was one of the 352 seronegative cohort members. Each donor provided a peripheral blood sample, and peripheral blood mononuclear cells were used for TCR beta sequencing. Genomic DNA extraction from the blood cell samples was performed with the Qiagen DNeasy Blood Extraction Kit. Results and caveats for the whole study, not just this receptor: In an earlier analysis of 500 to 650 of the donors, most TCR beta V segments appeared in productive rearrangements about 87% or about 30% of the time, broadly matching IMGT annotations. Because counts were too low, seventeen rarely observed V segments, including chromosome 9 orphons, were left out of the earlier analysis of several hundred of the donors. Sequencing depth was assumed to be roughly uniform across donors in the presence/absence analyses, though that assumption may not hold. In a later genetic analysis, fewer N-insertions in productive TCRs were reported among donors in an Asian-associated ancestry cluster than the approximately 710-donor mean. A later analysis found that most CMV-associated TCR beta chains appeared HLA-restricted, with HLA associations seemingly driven largely by CMV exposure. Because HLA typing was unavailable for some donors at each locus, only the typed subset was used in association tests. In a later analysis, 15,000 to 20,000 TCR beta sequences were associated with specific HLA alleles at a false discovery rate of 0.05. The authors suggested that the approach could potentially be extended to other disease states and immunological phenotypes. A total of some 180 TCR beta chains were listed by the study as associated with cytomegalovirus. The only immune exposure information available for the cohort was CMV serostatus. Only TCR beta chains were sequenced in this cohort, and the absence of alpha or paired-chain data limited detectable features. In vitro tests confirmed that a few of the cytomegalovirus-associated TCR beta chains recognize cytomegalovirus antigens. In both the original and validation cohorts, the classifier was reported to diagnose cytomegalovirus status with high specificity and sensitivity. A cluster of highly shared sequence variants was judged likely to represent a technical artifact of the sequencing pipeline. An association between a missense DCLRE1C variant and V-gene and J-gene trimming of TCR beta chains was found in a later genetic analysis and replicated in an independent cohort. Correlated functional status among segregating V segments might reflect linkage disequilibrium, but an unknown experimental factor could not be ruled out. A further reported finding was that TCR beta sequences accurately predicted the HLA-A and HLA-B alleles for most subjects in the first cohort. In a later analysis, HLA-associated TCR beta chains were found to be more clonally expanded and to have lower generation probabilities than equally common non-associated chains. According to a later analysis, TCR association rates differed among HLA loci, with DRB1 alleles showing the most associated TCRs and HLA-C alleles showing the fewest. When HLA alleles, especially DR and DQ, strongly co-occurred, attributing TCR associations to individual alleles was difficult. Most TCR sequences were seen in very few donors, while some public TCRs were found in many individuals. In a later analysis, several top co-occurrence clusters were reported to appear linked to parvovirus B19, influenza, CMV and Epstein-Barr virus.

The sequencing input was PBMCs. The clonotype originates from a man aged 35-49 years in good health and CMV-seronegative.

The DNA sequence is given as TGTGCCAGCAGTTACTTAGGGGGTTTCGATGAGCAGTTCTTC. This encodes CASSYLGGFDEQFF. The chain uses TRBV6-5 and TRBJ2-1; D gene: possibly TRBD1, on 6 matching bases. The germline V gene yields MNHEY for CDR1 and SVGAGI for CDR2. The CDR3 runs 14 amino acids, cysteine and phenylalanine included. The CDR3 DNA has 42 bases and is translated from base 1. At the junction V is shortened by 1 base and J by 8 bases, with 12 bases in between.